This is a list of T cell receptor beta chains from one sample in a study of blood T cell repertoires in COVID-19. The assay was immunoSEQ multiplex PCR, and TCRdb's table has in-frame clones only and misses some. The table includes 150,000 to 190,000 clones, about 80% detected once. Sequences were obtained from peripheral blood. The receptors originated from a man in his fifties or sixties with acute or convalescent COVID-19. Each CDR3 is given with its conserved first and last residue. The D gene is left open where the match is weak. Rows give clone size only sometimes, using once, few, many, or a class for an expanded clone.

V gene: TRBV12-3/TRBV12-4
J gene: TRBJ2-5
clone size: -
D gene: -
CDR3 DNA: TGTGCCAGCAGTTTTGGGGCTCACCAGTACTTC
CDR3 protein: CASSFGAHQYF

V gene: TRBV7-2
J gene: TRBJ2-7
clone size: -
D gene: TRBD1
CDR3 DNA: TGTGCCAGCAGCCAAAATCCGGGACAGGGCCACGAGCAGTACTTC
CDR3 protein: CASSQNPGQGHEQYF

V gene: TRBV9
J gene: TRBJ1-1
clone size: -
D gene: -
CDR3 DNA: TGTGCCAGCAGCGTAGGCGAGGGTTTTACTGAAGCTTTCTTT
CDR3 protein: CASSVGEGFTEAFF

V gene: TRBV5-1
J gene: TRBJ2-5
clone size: -
D gene: -
CDR3 DNA: TGCGCCAGCACTACCGGACACATAGGGGAGACCCAGTACTTC
CDR3 protein: CASTTGHIGETQYF

V gene: TRBV6-5
J gene: TRBJ2-5
clone size: -
D gene: -
CDR3 DNA: TGTGCCAGCAGTAATCGACTAGTTAGGGAGACCCAGTACTTC
CDR3 protein: CASSNRLVRETQYF

V gene: TRBV6-1
J gene: TRBJ2-1
clone size: -
D gene: TRBD2
CDR3 DNA: TGTGCCAGCAGTGATCGGACTAGCGGGGGCCCCGCGGGCAATGAGCAGTTCTTC
CDR3 protein: CASSDRTSGGPAGNEQFF

V gene: TRBV7-8
J gene: TRBJ2-7
clone size: -
D gene: TRBD1
CDR3 DNA: TGTGCCAGCAGCCCCGGACAGGGAATCTTGTACTTC
CDR3 protein: CASSPGQGILYF

V gene: TRBV29-1
J gene: TRBJ1-3
clone size: -
D gene: -
CDR3 DNA: TGCAGCGTTGCAGGGATTGGAAACACCATATATTTT
CDR3 protein: CSVAGIGNTIYF

V gene: TRBV10-3
J gene: TRBJ2-7
clone size: -
D gene: -
CDR3 DNA: TGTGCCATCAGTGACTTCTCCGGGGAGCAGTACTTC
CDR3 protein: CAISDFSGEQYF

V gene: TRBV10-3
J gene: TRBJ2-3
clone size: -
D gene: TRBD2
CDR3 DNA: TGTGCCATCAGTGGGGTGGCGGGAGGAGCAGATACGCAGTATTTT
CDR3 protein: CAISGVAGGADTQYF

V gene: TRBV9
J gene: TRBJ1-4
clone size: -
D gene: TRBD1
CDR3 DNA: TGTGCCAGCAGCCCCCGACAGGGATTTAATGAAAAACTGTTTTTT
CDR3 protein: CASSPRQGFNEKLFF

V gene: TRBV2
J gene: TRBJ1-2
clone size: -
D gene: -
CDR3 DNA: TGTGCCAGCAGTGTTCGGAGCGGATATGGCTACACCTTC
CDR3 protein: CASSVRSGYGYTF

V gene: TRBV5-5
J gene: TRBJ2-3
clone size: -
D gene: -
CDR3 DNA: TGTGCCAGCAGTTCGAACAGGGTATCTATCGTCTCGCAGTATTTT
CDR3 protein: CASSSNRVSIVSQYF

V gene: TRBV5-1
J gene: TRBJ2-5
clone size: -
D gene: -
CDR3 DNA: TGCGCCAGCAGCTGGGGGGGCGCGGCGAGGACTCGGACCCAGTACTTC
CDR3 protein: CASSWGGAARTRTQYF

V gene: TRBV4-2
J gene: TRBJ2-2
clone size: few
D gene: -
CDR3 DNA: TGTGCCAGCAGCCAAGTCAGGAACACCGGGGAGCTGTTTTTT
CDR3 protein: CASSQVRNTGELFF

V gene: TRBV5-4
J gene: TRBJ2-3
clone size: -
D gene: TRBD1
CDR3 DNA: TGTGCCAGCAGCTTTACCGGGACAGGGTCATTCACAGATACGCAGTATTTT
CDR3 protein: CASSFTGTGSFTDTQYF

V gene: TRBV5-1
J gene: TRBJ1-4
clone size: -
D gene: TRBD1
CDR3 DNA: TGCGCCAGCAGCCGAGGACAGGACAATGAAAAACTGTTTTTT
CDR3 protein: CASSRGQDNEKLFF

V gene: TRBV10-3
J gene: TRBJ2-3
clone size: -
D gene: TRBD2
CDR3 DNA: TGTGCCGTCAGGACAGGGGGACTAGCGGGAGGGAATACGCAGTATTTT
CDR3 protein: CAVRTGGLAGGNTQYF

V gene: TRBV5-4
J gene: TRBJ2-3
clone size: -
D gene: TRBD2
CDR3 DNA: TGTGCCAGCAGCGCCGGACTAGCGGGGACCACAGATACGCAGTATTTT
CDR3 protein: CASSAGLAGTTDTQYF

V gene: TRBV7-3
J gene: TRBJ2-5
clone size: -
D gene: -
CDR3 DNA: TGTGCCAGCAGCTTAACATCCAGGACTGTAAGAGGGACCCAGTACTTC
CDR3 protein: CASSLTSRTVRGTQYF

V gene: TRBV19
J gene: TRBJ2-6
clone size: -
D gene: -
CDR3 DNA: TGTGCCAGTAGTATCGGGGGTAGAGGGGCCAACGTCCTGACTTTC
CDR3 protein: CASSIGGRGANVLTF

V gene: TRBV7-8
J gene: TRBJ2-1
clone size: few
D gene: TRBD2
CDR3 DNA: TGTGCCAGCAGCCGAGACAGCGGGAGAGGCAATGAGCAGTTCTTC
CDR3 protein: CASSRDSGRGNEQFF

V gene: TRBV6-6
J gene: TRBJ2-1
clone size: few
D gene: TRBD2
CDR3 DNA: TGTGCCAGCAGTTTCTCCGGGACTAGCCGGAATGAGCAGTTCTTC
CDR3 protein: CASSFSGTSRNEQFF

V gene: TRBV7-9
J gene: TRBJ1-5
clone size: -
D gene: -
CDR3 DNA: TGTGCCAGCAGCCGCGACTGGGATCAGCCCCAGCATTTT
CDR3 protein: CASSRDWDQPQHF

V gene: TRBV3-1/TRBV3-2
J gene: TRBJ1-2
clone size: -
D gene: -
CDR3 DNA: TGTGCCAGCACCCTCAGGGGCGGGGGTGGCTACACCTTC
CDR3 protein: CASTLRGGGGYTF

V gene: TRBV28
J gene: TRBJ2-1
clone size: -
D gene: -
CDR3 DNA: TGTGCCAGCAGTCCGGACAGCCTACTACGTGAGCAGTTCTTC
CDR3 protein: CASSPDSLLREQFF

V gene: TRBV6-2/TRBV6-3
J gene: TRBJ2-5
clone size: once
D gene: TRBD1
CDR3 DNA: TGTGCCAGCAGTTACGGTAACAGGGGCCAAGAGACCCAGTACTTC
CDR3 protein: CASSYGNRGQETQYF

V gene: TRBV28
J gene: TRBJ1-2
clone size: -
D gene: -
CDR3 DNA: TGTGCCAGCAGTTTAAACGGGGTTGGCTACACCTTC
CDR3 protein: CASSLNGVGYTF

V gene: TRBV6-5
J gene: TRBJ2-1
clone size: -
D gene: TRBD2
CDR3 DNA: TGTGCCAGCAGGAGGGGACTAGCGCCCTACAATGAGCAGTTCTTC
CDR3 protein: CASRRGLAPYNEQFF

V gene: TRBV6-2/TRBV6-3
J gene: TRBJ1-2
clone size: -
D gene: -
CDR3 DNA: TGTGCCAGCAGCCCTACTACAGCGGGGGGAACTAACTATGGCTACACCTTC
CDR3 protein: CASSPTTAGGTNYGYTF

V gene: TRBV3-1/TRBV3-2
J gene: TRBJ1-5
clone size: -
D gene: -
CDR3 DNA: TGTGCCAGCAGCCCAGATGGTGACGGAGATCAGCCCCAGCATTTT
CDR3 protein: CASSPDGDGDQPQHF

V gene: TRBV9
J gene: TRBJ2-2
clone size: many
D gene: -
CDR3 DNA: TGTGCCAGCAGCGCGGCCGAGAGCCGAGGTCGCACCGGGGAGCTGTTTTTT
CDR3 protein: CASSAAESRGRTGELFF

V gene: TRBV7-2
J gene: TRBJ1-2
clone size: -
D gene: TRBD1
CDR3 DNA: TGTGCCAGCAGCGCTACAGGGGTCTATGGCTACACCTTC
CDR3 protein: CASSATGVYGYTF

V gene: TRBV2
J gene: TRBJ1-1
clone size: -
D gene: -
CDR3 DNA: TGTGCCAGCAGTGAAGGAGGGGGTACTGAAGCTTTCTTT
CDR3 protein: CASSEGGGTEAFF

V gene: TRBV19
J gene: TRBJ2-1
clone size: -
D gene: TRBD2
CDR3 DNA: TGTGCCAGTAGTAAGGCTAGCGGGGGGCTCATGTCCACCTACAATGAGCAGTTCTTC
CDR3 protein: CASSKASGGLMSTYNEQFF

V gene: TRBV29-1
J gene: TRBJ1-2
clone size: -
D gene: -
CDR3 DNA: TGCAGCGTTGAAGATGCCCAGGGATGGGGCTACACCTTC
CDR3 protein: CSVEDAQGWGYTF

V gene: TRBV19
J gene: TRBJ1-5
clone size: -
D gene: TRBD1
CDR3 DNA: TGTGCCAGTAGTACGATGCTCCCCGGGACAGGGAGTAGCAATCAGCCCCAGCATTTT
CDR3 protein: CASSTMLPGTGSSNQPQHF

V gene: TRBV3-1/TRBV3-2
J gene: TRBJ2-7
clone size: -
D gene: -
CDR3 DNA: TGTGCCAGCAGCCAAGATCTTCGTATACGGGCGGGACCCACCTACGAGCAGTACTTC
CDR3 protein: CASSQDLRIRAGPTYEQYF

V gene: TRBV7-2
J gene: TRBJ2-1
clone size: -
D gene: -
CDR3 DNA: TGTGCCAGCAGCCGGGGTTCCTACAATGAGCAGTTCTTC
CDR3 protein: CASSRGSYNEQFF

V gene: TRBV4-3
J gene: TRBJ2-3
clone size: once
D gene: TRBD2
CDR3 DNA: TGCGCCAGCAGCCCTCGGGGGGGAGATACGCAGTATTTT
CDR3 protein: CASSPRGGDTQYF

V gene: TRBV11-2
J gene: TRBJ1-4
clone size: -
D gene: -
CDR3 DNA: TGTGCCAGCAGCTTAGGTTGGGGAGTATCAACTAATGAAAAACTGTTTTTT
CDR3 protein: CASSLGWGVSTNEKLFF

V gene: TRBV21-1
J gene: TRBJ2-7
clone size: -
D gene: -
CDR3 DNA: TGTGCCAGCAGCAACTCTAAGGACAGGGAAACCTACGAGCAGTACTTC
CDR3 protein: CASSNSKDRETYEQYF

V gene: TRBV5-4
J gene: TRBJ2-7
clone size: -
D gene: -
CDR3 DNA: TGTGCCAGCAGCTCCAGACAGGGCGGGATATCCTACGAGCAGTACTTC
CDR3 protein: CASSSRQGGISYEQYF

V gene: TRBV6-5
J gene: TRBJ1-2
clone size: -
D gene: -
CDR3 DNA: TGTGCCAGCAGTTACTCCCTTACAGGAAACTATGGCTACACCTTC
CDR3 protein: CASSYSLTGNYGYTF

V gene: TRBV6-5
J gene: TRBJ1-2
clone size: -
D gene: TRBD1
CDR3 DNA: TGTGCCAGCAACAACCGGGACAGAACCTATGGCTACACCTTC
CDR3 protein: CASNNRDRTYGYTF

V gene: TRBV15
J gene: TRBJ2-1
clone size: -
D gene: -
CDR3 DNA: TGTGCCACCAGCAGAGATCAGGCAGGATACAATGAGCAGTTCTTC
CDR3 protein: CATSRDQAGYNEQFF

V gene: TRBV7-2
J gene: TRBJ1-2
clone size: -
D gene: -
CDR3 DNA: TGTGCCAGCAGCTTAGCGGCGGAGGGTCAGGGTGGTGGCTACACCTTC
CDR3 protein: CASSLAAEGQGGGYTF